The subject of this entry is one T cell receptor (beta chain). This specimen belongs to a study of blood T cell repertoires in COVID-19. Libraries were prepared by immunoSEQ multiplex PCR; TCRdb keeps only in-frame clonotypes and omits some of them. Of 150,000 or so clones in the sample, more than 80% are singletons; the top ten hold approximately 12%. The V gene's germline CDR1 is ENHRY and CDR2 SYGVKD. The CDR3 is 16 residues long. The trim removed 3 bases at V and 8 bases at J, leaving 11 bases unmatched. Everyone who took part was roughly 18 to 100 years old, and they came from 24 US areas. The sequenced sample was PBMCs or T cells enriched from blood (not recorded which). The rearrangement joins TRBV10-3 to TRBJ2-1, with TRBD1 matching 9 bases. The clonotype comes from a man in his fifties who had recovered from COVID-19. CDR3 DNA: TGTGCCATCAGTGAACGGGGGACAGGGACCTTGGATGAGCAGTTCTTC. Translating gives CAISERGTGTLDEQFF.